The 21 T cell receptor beta chains listed next were all sequenced from one sample in a study of shared clonotypes between healthy human individuals. Sequencing was performed with immunoSEQ multiplex PCR; in TCRdb, only in-frame clones are kept and a portion is missing. The sample yields about half a million clones, more than 65% seen once. The specimen sequenced was PBMCs. These receptors came from a woman aged 40 to 55 in good health. Some clones in this sample may be carry-over from other donors' samples.

The chain recombines TRBV4-1 with TRBJ2-5; D may be TRBD1 (6 bases). Trimming left V 1 base short and J 11 bases short, with 32 bases between. The germline gives CDR1 MGHRA, CDR2 YSYEKL. The CDR3 has 19 amino acids. CDR3 sequence: CASSQVRPVSGQRFWEQYF. CDR3 DNA: TGCGCCAGCAGCCAAGTACGACCCGTCAGCGGACAGAGGTTTTGGGAGCAGTACTTC.

The rearrangement links TRBV7-8 to TRBJ2-7; tentatively, D is TRBD2 (6 bases). The CDR3 is made up of 16 amino acids. The ends were cut back, 5 bases at V and 2 bases at J, with 19 bases in the middle. Germline CDR1 and CDR2: SGHVS and FQNEAQ. The CDR3 is CASSTRDPRTTYEQYF. For the CDR3, the DNA is TGTGCCAGCAGCACTAGAGACCCTAGGACTACCTACGAGCAGTACTTC.

V is TRBV11-2 and J is TRBJ1-5; D gene ambiguous. This CDR3 contains 13 residues. The germline V gene has CDR1 SGHAT and CDR2 FQNNGV. V was clipped by 0 bases and J by 3 bases, with 3 bases between them. The CDR3 DNA is TGTGCCAGCAGCTTAGAATTCAATCAGCCCCAGCATTTT. Translated, it gives CASSLEFNQPQHF.

About this clone itself: The same CDR3 can be traced to other DNA sequences in this sample. The genes are TRBV9 and TRBJ2-7; D assignment may be TRBD1 or TRBD2 (5 bases each). The CDR3 spans 14 residues. Germline CDR1 SGDLS, CDR2 YYNGEE. V lost 0 bases and J 2 bases, leaving 9 bases between the germline ends. CDR3 amino acids: CASSVGGSPYEQYF. The CDR3 DNA follows: TGTGCCAGCAGCGTAGGGGGGAGTCCCTACGAGCAGTACTTC. Based on the CDR3 plus reference TRBV9 and TRBJ2-7, the full variable domain is DSGVTQTPKHLITATGQRVTLRCSPRSGDLSVYWYQQSLDQGLQFLIQYYNGEERAKGNILERFSAQQFPDLHSELNLSSLELGDSALYFCASSVGGSPYEQYFGPGTRLTVT.

The V call is TRBV6-1, the J call TRBJ2-3; weak D call: TRBD2 (6 bases). V was shortened by 5 bases and J by 1 base, with 13 bases between the two germline ends. The CDR3 sequence is 15 residues long. Germline V CDR1 and CDR2: MNHNS, SASEGT. The CDR3 is CASSRAGPRTDTQYF. DNA of the CDR3: TGTGCCAGCAGTCGCGCGGGACCCCGCACAGATACGCAGTATTTT.

This rearrangement joins TRBV19 to TRBJ1-1; the D is unclear. The CDR3 length is 17 residues. Germline V CDR1 and CDR2: LNHDA, SQIVND (reference sequence). Trimming shortened V by 7 bases and J by 1 base, and 22 bases separated the two germline ends. The CDR3 nucleotides are TGTGCCAGTACCAACCCGGCGGTTGTCAAAAAGAACACTGAAGCTTTCTTT. Amino acids: CASTNPAVVKKNTEAFF.

This clone showed up just once. The chain joins TRBV11-2 to TRBJ2-1, with D perhaps TRBD2 (7 bases). The CDR3 is made up of 13 amino acids. V lost 1 base, J lost 10 bases, and 11 bases lay in between. Germline V gene lookup returns CDR1 SGHAT and CDR2 FQNNGV. CDR3 protein: CASSLGGGLEQFF. The CDR3 DNA follows: TGTGCCAGCAGCTTAGGGGGGGGGCTCGAGCAGTTCTTC.

The chain links TRBV29-1 to TRBJ2-3; 9 bases match TRBD2. The length of the CDR3 is 15 residues. J was trimmed by 0 bases and V by 2 bases; bases with no gene match: 3. Looked up from germline, CDR1 is SQVTM and CDR2 is ANQGSEA. The CDR3 here is CSVERAGGSTDTQYF. The CDR3 region has the DNA TGCAGCGTTGAACGGGCGGGAGGGAGCACAGATACGCAGTATTTT.

The chain carries TRBV7-2 and TRBJ2-2; D remains ambiguous. Trimming took off 1 base at V and 6 bases at J, with 9 bases between the two ends. The CDR3 is 14 amino acids. Per the germline V gene, CDR1 is SGHTA and CDR2 is FQGNSA. CDR3 nucleotides: TGTGCCAGCAGCTTAGAGAGGCAGGCCGGGGAGCTGTTTTTT. Amino acids: CASSLERQAGELFF.

The chain uses TRBV5-1 and TRBJ2-7; 8 bases fit TRBD1. V trimming: 2 bases; J trimming: 1 base; junction bases outside the gene matches: 2. From germline, CDR1 is SGHRS and CDR2 YFSETQ. CDR3 length equals 14 residues. The CDR3 nucleotides are TGCGCCAGCAGCTTACAGGGGGGTTCCTACGAGCAGTACTTC. Encoded protein: CASSLQGGSYEQYF. Looking up the rest from reference TRBV5-1 and TRBJ2-7 gives the full variable domain: KAGVTQTPRYLIKTRGQQVTLSCSPISGHRSVSWYQQTPGQGLQFLFEYFSETQRNKGNFPGRFSGRQFSNSRSEMNVSTLELGDSALYLCASSLQGGSYEQYFGPGTRLTVT.

The V gene is TRBV5-1, the J gene TRBJ1-1; the match to TRBD1 covers 8 bases. The CDR3 has 15 amino acids. Trimming removed 0 bases from V and 5 bases from J; junction bases left unmatched: 6. Germline V gene sequence: CDR1 SGHRS, CDR2 YFSETQ. The CDR3: CASSLGQGHRTEAFF. CDR3 in DNA: TGCGCCAGCAGCTTGGGACAGGGGCATCGGACTGAAGCTTTCTTT.

To note about this clone: Possible read error: a much larger clone is one base away. The V call is TRBV5-6, the J call TRBJ1-5; D remains unclear. This CDR3 comprises 14 residues. Germline CDR1 and CDR2: SGHDT and YYEEEE. Trimming pared 2 bases from V and 0 bases from J, leaving 6 bases between. The CDR3 DNA reads TGTGCCAGCAGCTTACAGAATAGCAATCAGCCCCAGCATTTT. Translating gives CASSLQNSNQPQHF.

V usage is TRBV15 and J usage is TRBJ1-4; D possibly corresponds to TRBD1 (6 bases). This CDR3 is 16 amino acids long. CDR1 is LNHNV and CDR2 is YYDKDF in the germline V gene (reference sequence). Deletions cut 0 bases from V and 2 bases from J, with 10 bases between. The CDR3 reads CATSRDQGMTNEKLFF. The CDR3 DNA is TGTGCCACCAGCAGAGATCAGGGGATGACTAATGAAAAACTGTTTTTT.

In its sample, this clone was seen once. The chain is built from TRBV15 and TRBJ2-7; D uncertain. This CDR3 spans 15 amino acids. In germline, CDR1 is LNHNV, CDR2 YYDKDF (reference sequence). Trimming took off 0 bases at V and 4 bases at J, with 13 bases between the two ends. In DNA form, the CDR3 reads TGTGCCACCAGCAGAGATGGTCGGGTTGCATACGAGCAGTACTTC. Its translation is CATSRDGRVAYEQYF.

The chain combines TRBV9 with TRBJ2-1, with 10 nucleotides matching TRBD1. Trimming removed 4 bases from V and 2 bases from J; junction bases left unmatched: 6. Germline loops: CDR1 SGDLS, CDR2 YYNGEE. The CDR3 spans 16 residues. This chain's CDR3 is CASSRLGQGPYNEQFF. The CDR3 DNA reads TGTGCCAGCAGCCGATTGGGACAGGGGCCCTACAATGAGCAGTTCTTC.

V is TRBV7-2 and J is TRBJ1-3, with D perhaps matching TRBD1 (6 bases). The germline V gene has CDR1 SGHTA and CDR2 FQGNSA. Trimming left V 5 bases short and J 4 bases short, with 21 bases between. This CDR3 region has 17 residues. This CDR3 is CASSTRTGAETGNTIYF. In DNA form, the CDR3 reads TGTGCCAGCAGCACCCGTACGGGGGCTGAGACGGGAAACACCATATATTTT.

Notes on this clone: A much larger clone sits a single nucleotide away, making a read error possible. The chain uses TRBV5-1 and TRBJ1-4; TRBD1 might be the D (5 bases). Trimming stripped 3 bases from V and 9 bases from J, with 18 bases between. Germline-derived CDR1 and CDR2 are SGHRS and YFSETQ. This CDR3 spans 15 amino acids. The CDR3 loop is CASSSSGGVGKKLFF. The CDR3 nucleotides are TGCGCCAGCAGCTCCTCTGGGGGGGTCGGTAAAAAACTGTTTTTT.

This clone showed up just a few times. The V and J genes are TRBV7-8 and TRBJ2-2; no definite D call. V gave up 6 bases and J gave up 5 bases, with 22 bases separating them. Germline V CDR1 and CDR2: SGHVS, FQNEAQ. The CDR3 is 17 residues long. Here the CDR3 reads CASSLVHQVYNTGELFF. The CDR3 bases are TGTGCCAGCAGTCTAGTTCACCAGGTGTACAATACCGGGGAGCTGTTTTTT.

The chain joins TRBV7-9 to TRBJ1-5; D may be TRBD1 (5 bases). The CDR3 totals 14 residues. Deletions cut 3 bases from V and 7 bases from J, with 13 bases between. Per the germline V gene, CDR1 is SEHNR and CDR2 is FQNEAQ (reference sequence). The CDR3 region is CASSLGPGEQPQHF. The CDR3 DNA sequence: TGTGCCAGCAGCTTGGGGCCGGGAGAACAGCCCCAGCATTTT.

V gene TRBV5-1 combines with J gene TRBJ2-1, with TRBD2 identical over 10 bases. Germline CDR1 and CDR2: SGHRS and YFSETQ. The CDR3 has 15 amino acids. The J segment lost 7 bases and the V segment lost 3 bases, leaving 7 bases of the junction unmatched. The CDR3 protein is CASSSGLAAGNEQFF. The CDR3 DNA is TGCGCCAGCAGCTCCGGACTAGCGGCAGGGAATGAGCAGTTCTTC. The full variable domain, with the rest looked up from reference TRBV5-1 and TRBJ2-1, is KAGVTQTPRYLIKTRGQQVTLSCSPISGHRSVSWYQQTPGQGLQFLFEYFSETQRNKGNFPGRFSGRQFSNSRSEMNVSTLELGDSALYLCASSSGLAAGNEQFFGPGTRLTVL.

The chain has TRBV6-6 and TRBJ1-5; D not certain. The CDR3 has 13 residues. Germline CDR1 and CDR2: MNHNY and SVGAGI (reference sequence). In DNA form, the CDR3 reads TGTGCAGCAGTTACTCCGAGGAATCAGCCCCAGCATTTT. Translating it yields CAAVTPRNQPQHF.